Below, one TCR beta chain is given with its context. Germline CDR1 reads MNHEY; CDR2 reads SVGEGT. The CDR3 consists of 16 residues. The V segment lost 4 bases and the J segment 4 bases; nucleotides outside the gene matches: 8. The sample is drawn from a study of blood T cell repertoires in COVID-19. In the original processing: The authors estimated nucleated cell counts from reference gene primer amplification. Using immunoSEQ multiplex PCR, the repertoire was profiled, and TCRdb retains in-frame clones only, with some absent. Clone size and the V and J calls come from that table; the DNA yielded D and trimming. Of under 300,000 clones detected, about four fifths appear once; the ten largest clones hold 7.5% to 10%.

This receptor was identified in a woman aged 50 to 60 who had recovered from COVID-19. Source material: peripheral blood. The chain carries TRBV6-2 or TRBV6-3 and TRBJ2-1, with 9 nucleotides matching TRBD2. The DNA for the CDR3 is TGTGCCAGCAGTTCCGGTAGCGGGGGAAATTACAATGAGCAGTTCTTC. Translation: CASSSGSGGNYNEQFF.